The clone carrying this T cell receptor beta chain was detected only a few times. Its antigen is not identified. The time point here: persistent/refractory GD, antithyroid drugs over 5 years with positive TRAb. From PBMCs, RNA was extracted and then used to make the TCR library. The data belong to a study of regulatory T cells in long-lasting Graves disease. At the level of the study: More than 5 years of antithyroid drugs with positive TSH receptor antibodies defined persistent Graves' disease. Study-wide results and caveats: When disease was persistent, TRBV28, TRBJ1-2 and TRBJ2-5 were the favored segments.

Library construction for TCR beta used iRepertoire HTBI primers and Arm-PCR of CDR3 regions. MiXCR, applied by TCRdb to the multiplex PCR reads, yields one record per CDR3 protein. The data show about 470,000 distinct CDR3 sequences, about a fifth seen once. V was clipped by 2 bases and J by 4 bases, with 17 bases between them. The CDR3 runs 15 residues. Germline V gene lookup returns CDR1 SQVTM and CDR2 ANQGSEA. The sequence came from a female donor with Graves disease. The sequences come from peripheral blood mononuclear cells (PBMCs), collected when the disease was refractory, from a patient treated with antithyroid drugs. This chain joins TRBV29-1 and TRBJ1-2; D is undetermined. For the CDR3, the DNA is TGCAGCGTTGAAAGATCTGGTTTGGGGATCTATGGCTACACCTTC. This codes for CSVERSGLGIYGYTF. The complete variable domain, with remaining parts taken from reference TRBV29-1 and TRBJ1-2, reads SAVISQKPSRDICQRGTSLTIQCQVDSQVTMMFWYRQQPGQSLTLIATANQGSEATYESGFVIDKFPISRPNLTFSTLTVSNMSPEDSSIYLCSVERSGLGIYGYTFGSGTRLTVV.